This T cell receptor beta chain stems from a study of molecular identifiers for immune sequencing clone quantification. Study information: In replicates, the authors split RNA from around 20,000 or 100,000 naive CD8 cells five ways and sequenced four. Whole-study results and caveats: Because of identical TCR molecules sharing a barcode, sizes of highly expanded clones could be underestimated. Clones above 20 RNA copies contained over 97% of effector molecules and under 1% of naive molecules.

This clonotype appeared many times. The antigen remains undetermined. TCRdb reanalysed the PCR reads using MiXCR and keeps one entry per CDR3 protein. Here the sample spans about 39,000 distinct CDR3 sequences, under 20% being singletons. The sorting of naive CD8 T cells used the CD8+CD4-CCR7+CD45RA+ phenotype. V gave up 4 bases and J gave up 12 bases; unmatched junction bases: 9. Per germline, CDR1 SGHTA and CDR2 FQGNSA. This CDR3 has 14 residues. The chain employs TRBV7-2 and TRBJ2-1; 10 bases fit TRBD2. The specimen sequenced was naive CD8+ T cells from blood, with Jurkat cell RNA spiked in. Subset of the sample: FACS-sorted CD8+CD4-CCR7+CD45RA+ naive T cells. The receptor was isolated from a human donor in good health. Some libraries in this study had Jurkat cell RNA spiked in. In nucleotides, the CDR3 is TGTGCCAGCAGCTACGGACTAGCGGTGGGGGGGCAGTTCTTC. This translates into CASSYGLAVGGQFF.